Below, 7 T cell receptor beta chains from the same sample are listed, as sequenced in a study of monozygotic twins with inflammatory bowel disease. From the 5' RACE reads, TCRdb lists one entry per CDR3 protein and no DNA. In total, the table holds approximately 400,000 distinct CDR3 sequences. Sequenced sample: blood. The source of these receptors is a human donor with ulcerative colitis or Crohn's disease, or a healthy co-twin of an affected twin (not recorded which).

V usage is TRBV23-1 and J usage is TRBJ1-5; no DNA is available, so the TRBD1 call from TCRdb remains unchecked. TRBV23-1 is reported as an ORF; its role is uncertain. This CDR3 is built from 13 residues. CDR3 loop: CASRERQNQPQHF.

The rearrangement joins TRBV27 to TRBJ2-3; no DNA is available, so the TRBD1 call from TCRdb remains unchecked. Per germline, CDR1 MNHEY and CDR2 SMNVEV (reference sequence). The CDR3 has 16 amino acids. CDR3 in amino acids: CASSSVRQGAKDTQYF.

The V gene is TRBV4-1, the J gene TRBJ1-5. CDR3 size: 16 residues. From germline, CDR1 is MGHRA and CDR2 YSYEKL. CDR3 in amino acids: CASSQDRYNSNQPQHF.

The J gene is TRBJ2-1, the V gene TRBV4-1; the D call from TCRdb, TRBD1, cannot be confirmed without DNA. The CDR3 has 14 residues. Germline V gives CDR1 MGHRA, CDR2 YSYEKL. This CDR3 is CASSQPLRVNEQFF.

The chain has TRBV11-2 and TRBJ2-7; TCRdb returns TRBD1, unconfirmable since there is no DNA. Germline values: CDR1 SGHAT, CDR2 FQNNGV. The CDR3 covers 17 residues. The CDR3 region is CASSFTSSGQRQYEQYF.

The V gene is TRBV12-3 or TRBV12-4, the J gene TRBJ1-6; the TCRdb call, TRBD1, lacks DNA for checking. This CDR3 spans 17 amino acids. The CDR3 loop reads CASRSTASNSYNSPLHF.

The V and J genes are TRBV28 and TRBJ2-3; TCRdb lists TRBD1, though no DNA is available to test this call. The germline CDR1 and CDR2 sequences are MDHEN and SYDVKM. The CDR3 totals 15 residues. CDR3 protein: CASTRRGAGTDTQYF.